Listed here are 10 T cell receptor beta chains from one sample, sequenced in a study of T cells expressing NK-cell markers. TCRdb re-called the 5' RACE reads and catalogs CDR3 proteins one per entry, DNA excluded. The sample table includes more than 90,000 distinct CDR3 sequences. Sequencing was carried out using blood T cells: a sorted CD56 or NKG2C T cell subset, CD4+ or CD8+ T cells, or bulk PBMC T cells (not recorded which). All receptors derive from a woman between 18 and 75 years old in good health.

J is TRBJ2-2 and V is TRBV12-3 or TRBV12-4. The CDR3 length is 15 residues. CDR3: CASSFPKRATGELFF.

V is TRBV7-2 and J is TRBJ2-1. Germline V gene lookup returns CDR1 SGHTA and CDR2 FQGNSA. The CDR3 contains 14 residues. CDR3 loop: CASSRTGSYNEQFF. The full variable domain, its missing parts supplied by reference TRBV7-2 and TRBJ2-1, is GAGVSQSPSNKVTEKGKDVELRCDPISGHTALYWYRQSLGQGLEFLIYFQGNSAPDKSGLPSDRFSAERTGGSVSTLTIQRTQQEDSAVYLCASSRTGSYNEQFFGPGTRLTVL.

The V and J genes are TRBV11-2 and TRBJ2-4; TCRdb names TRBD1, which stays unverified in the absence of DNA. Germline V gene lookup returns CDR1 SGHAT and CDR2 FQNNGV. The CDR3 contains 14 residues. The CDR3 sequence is CASSGIVAGNIQYF.

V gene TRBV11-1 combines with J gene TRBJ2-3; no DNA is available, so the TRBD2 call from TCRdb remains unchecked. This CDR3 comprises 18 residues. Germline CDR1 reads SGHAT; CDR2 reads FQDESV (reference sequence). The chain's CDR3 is CASSFRQSGALIQDTQYF.

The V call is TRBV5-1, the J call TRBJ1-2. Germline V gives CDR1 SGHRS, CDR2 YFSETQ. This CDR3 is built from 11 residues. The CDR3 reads CASSSREGRTF.

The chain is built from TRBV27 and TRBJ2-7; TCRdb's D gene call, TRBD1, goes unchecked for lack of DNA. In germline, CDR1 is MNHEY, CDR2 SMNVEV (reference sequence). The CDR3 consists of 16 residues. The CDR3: CASSSAGTGVSYEQYF.

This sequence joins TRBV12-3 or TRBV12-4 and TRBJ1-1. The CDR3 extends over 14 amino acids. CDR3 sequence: CASTIGTPNTEAFF.

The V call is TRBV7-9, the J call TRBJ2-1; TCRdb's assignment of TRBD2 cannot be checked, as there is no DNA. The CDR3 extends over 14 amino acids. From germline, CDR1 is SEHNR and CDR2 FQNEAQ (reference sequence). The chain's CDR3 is CASSPSGRADEQFF.

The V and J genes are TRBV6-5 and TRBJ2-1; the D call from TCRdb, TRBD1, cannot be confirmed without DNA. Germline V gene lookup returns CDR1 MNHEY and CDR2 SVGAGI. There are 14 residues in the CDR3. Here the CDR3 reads CASSYRTTGPGQFF.

The CDR3 sequence is CASSQGQGGMNEKLFF. The rearrangement links TRBV4-3 to TRBJ1-4; checking the TCRdb D call of TRBD1 is not possible without DNA. CDR3 length equals 16 residues. The germline gives CDR1 LGHNA, CDR2 YSLEER.